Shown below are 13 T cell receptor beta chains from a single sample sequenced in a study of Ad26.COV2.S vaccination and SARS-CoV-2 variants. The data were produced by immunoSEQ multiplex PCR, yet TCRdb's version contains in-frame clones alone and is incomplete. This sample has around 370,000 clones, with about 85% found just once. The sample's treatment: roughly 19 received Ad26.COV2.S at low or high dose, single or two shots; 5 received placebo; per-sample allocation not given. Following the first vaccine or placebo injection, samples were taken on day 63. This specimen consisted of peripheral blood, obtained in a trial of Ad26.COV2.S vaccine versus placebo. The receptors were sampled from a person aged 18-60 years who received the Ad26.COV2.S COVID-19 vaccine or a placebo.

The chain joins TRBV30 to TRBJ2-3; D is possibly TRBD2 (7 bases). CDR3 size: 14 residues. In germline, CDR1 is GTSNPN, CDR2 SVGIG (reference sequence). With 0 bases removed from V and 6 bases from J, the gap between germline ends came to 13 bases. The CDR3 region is CAWSVKGGVDTQYF. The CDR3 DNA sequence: TGTGCCTGGAGTGTAAAGGGGGGGGTTGATACGCAGTATTTT.

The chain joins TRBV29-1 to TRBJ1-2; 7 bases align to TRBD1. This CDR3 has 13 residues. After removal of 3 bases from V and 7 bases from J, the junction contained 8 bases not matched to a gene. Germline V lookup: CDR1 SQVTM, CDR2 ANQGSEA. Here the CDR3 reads CSVELDRVSGYTF. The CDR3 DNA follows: TGCAGCGTTGAGTTAGACAGGGTATCTGGCTACACCTTC.

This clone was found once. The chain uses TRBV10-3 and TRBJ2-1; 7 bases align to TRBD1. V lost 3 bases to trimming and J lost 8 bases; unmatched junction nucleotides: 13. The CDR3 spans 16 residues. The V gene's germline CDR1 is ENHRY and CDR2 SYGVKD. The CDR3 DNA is TGTGCCATCAGTGAAATTAGGGCAGGGGGTCCGGATGAGCAGTTCTTC. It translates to CAISEIRAGGPDEQFF.

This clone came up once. CDR3 coding DNA: TGTGCCAGCAGACAGACAGCGCTCTATGGCTACACCTTC. This translates into CASRQTALYGYTF. The chain has TRBV6-5 and TRBJ1-2, with D possibly matching TRBD1 (5 bases). The CDR3 sequence is 13 residues long. CDR1 and CDR2 from the germline V gene are MNHEY and SVGAGI. V lost 6 bases and J 4 bases, leaving 12 bases between the germline ends.

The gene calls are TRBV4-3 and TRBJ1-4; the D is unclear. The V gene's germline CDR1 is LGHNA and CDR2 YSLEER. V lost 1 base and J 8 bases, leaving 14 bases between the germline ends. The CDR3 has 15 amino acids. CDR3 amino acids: CASSQAGGSEEKLFF. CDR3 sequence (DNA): TGCGCCAGCAGCCAAGCCGGAGGGAGCGAAGAAAAACTGTTTTTT.

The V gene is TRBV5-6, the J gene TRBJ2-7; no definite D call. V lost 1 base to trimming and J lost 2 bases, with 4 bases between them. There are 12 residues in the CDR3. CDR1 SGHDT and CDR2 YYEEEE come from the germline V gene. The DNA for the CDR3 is TGTGCCAGCAGCTTGACAACCTACGAGCAGTACTTC. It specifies CASSLTTYEQYF.

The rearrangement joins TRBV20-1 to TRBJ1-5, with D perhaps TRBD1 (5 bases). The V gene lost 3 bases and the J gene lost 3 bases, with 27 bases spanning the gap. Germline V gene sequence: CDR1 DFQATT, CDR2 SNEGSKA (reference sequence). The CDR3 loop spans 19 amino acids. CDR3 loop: CSASPLLGPDRKFNQPQHF. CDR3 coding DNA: TGCAGTGCTAGTCCTTTATTAGGACCTGACAGAAAATTCAATCAGCCCCAGCATTTT.

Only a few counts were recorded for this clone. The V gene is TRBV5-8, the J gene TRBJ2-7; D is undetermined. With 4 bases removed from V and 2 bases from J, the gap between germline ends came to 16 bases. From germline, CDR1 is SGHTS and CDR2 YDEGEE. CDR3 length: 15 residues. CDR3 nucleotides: TGTGCCAGCAGCCAAGCCCCCACTTGGGCCTACGAGCAGTACTTC. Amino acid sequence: CASSQAPTWAYEQYF.

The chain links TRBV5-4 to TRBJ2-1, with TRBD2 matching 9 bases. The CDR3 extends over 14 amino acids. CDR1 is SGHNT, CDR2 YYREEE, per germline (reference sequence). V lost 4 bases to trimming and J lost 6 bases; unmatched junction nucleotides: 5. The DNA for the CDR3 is TGTGCCAGCAGCGGCGGGGGGGCGGTCAATGAGCAGTTCTTC. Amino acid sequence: CASSGGGAVNEQFF.

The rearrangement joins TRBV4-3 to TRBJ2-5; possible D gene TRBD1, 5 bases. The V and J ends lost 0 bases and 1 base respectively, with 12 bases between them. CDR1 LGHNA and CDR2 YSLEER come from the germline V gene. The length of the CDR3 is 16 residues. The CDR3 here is CASSQDGAGSQETQYF. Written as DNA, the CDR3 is TGCGCCAGCAGCCAAGATGGGGCAGGCAGCCAAGAGACCCAGTACTTC.

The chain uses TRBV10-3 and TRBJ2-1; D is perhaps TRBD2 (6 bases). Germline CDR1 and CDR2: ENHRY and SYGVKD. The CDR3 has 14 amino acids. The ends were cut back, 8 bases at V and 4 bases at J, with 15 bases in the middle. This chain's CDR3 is CAIGADYLYNEQFF. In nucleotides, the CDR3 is TGTGCCATCGGGGCGGACTACTTATACAATGAGCAGTTCTTC.

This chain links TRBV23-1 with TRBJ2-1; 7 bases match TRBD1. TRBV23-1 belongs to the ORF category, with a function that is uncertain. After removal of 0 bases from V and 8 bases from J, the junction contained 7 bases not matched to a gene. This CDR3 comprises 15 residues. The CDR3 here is CASSQSGPQGDEQFF. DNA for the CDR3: TGCGCCAGCAGTCAATCGGGACCCCAGGGGGATGAGCAGTTCTTC.

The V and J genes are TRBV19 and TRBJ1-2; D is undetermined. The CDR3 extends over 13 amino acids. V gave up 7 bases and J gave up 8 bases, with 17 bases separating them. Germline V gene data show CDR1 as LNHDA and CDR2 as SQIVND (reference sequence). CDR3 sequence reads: CASKSGGGRGYTF. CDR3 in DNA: TGTGCCAGTAAAAGTGGTGGCGGTCGGGGCTACACCTTC. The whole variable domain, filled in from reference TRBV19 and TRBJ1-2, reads DGGITQSPKYLFRKEGQNVTLSCEQNLNHDAMYWYRQDPGQGLRLIYYSQIVNDFQKGDIAEGYSVSREKKESFPLTVTSAQKNPTAFYLCASKSGGGRGYTFGSGTRLTVV.